These 5 T cell receptor beta chains were sequenced from one sample in a study of blood T cell repertoires in COVID-19. The table came from immunoSEQ multiplex PCR; TCRdb's copy has only in-frame clones and leaves some out. The sample lists tens of thousands of clones, around 79% seen once, with about 18% in the top ten. Input material: peripheral blood. The source of these receptors is a human donor with active or convalescent COVID-19. The donor label of this sample is uncertain.

The genes are TRBV5-6 and TRBJ2-1; a possible D gene is TRBD1 (5 bases). The germline V gene encodes CDR1 SGHDT and CDR2 YYEEEE. V was clipped by 0 bases and J by 11 bases, with 12 bases between them. CDR3 size: 13 residues. CDR3 residues: CASSLDKGSQQFF. The CDR3 bases are TGTGCCAGCAGCTTGGACAAGGGGTCCCAGCAGTTCTTC.

This chain connects TRBV19 to TRBJ2-1, with D possibly matching TRBD2 (6 bases). The CDR3 loop spans 12 amino acids. Germline CDR1 reads LNHDA; CDR2 reads SQIVND (reference sequence). The V and J ends lost 6 bases and 5 bases respectively, with 8 bases between them. The CDR3 loop reads CASRSSDNEQFF. CDR3 sequence (DNA): TGTGCCAGTAGATCTAGCGACAATGAGCAGTTCTTC.

The chain links TRBV7-2 to TRBJ1-5; D is perhaps TRBD1 (5 bases). Germline values: CDR1 SGHTA, CDR2 FQGNSA. The CDR3 has 14 residues. V was pared by 2 bases and J by 7 bases, with 12 bases between. The CDR3 spells CASSLSRGDQPQHF. The CDR3, as DNA: TGTGCCAGCAGCTTAAGTCGGGGGGACCAGCCCCAGCATTTT.

This chain links TRBV14 with TRBJ2-5, with a possible D match to TRBD2 (5 bases). Trimming cost V 6 bases and J 5 bases, with 10 bases left between them. The CDR3 contains 12 residues. Germline assignment: CDR1 SGHDN and CDR2 FVKESK. CDR3 region: CASSRTGETQYF. CDR3 DNA sequence: TGTGCCAGCAGTCGGACTGGGGAGACCCAGTACTTC. The full variable domain, in which reference TRBV14 and TRBJ2-5 provide the parts outside the CDR3, is EAGVTQFPSHSVIEKGQTVTLRCDPISGHDNLYWYRRVMGKEIKFLLHFVKESKQDESGMPNNRFLAERTGGTYSTLKVQPAELEDSGVYFCASSRTGETQYFGPGTRLLVL.

This clone was seen more than once but under ten times. The V call is TRBV12-5, the J call TRBJ1-1; the D gene is possibly TRBD1 (5 bases). CDR3 size: 15 residues. Looked up from germline, CDR1 is LGHNT and CDR2 is FRNRAP. With 6 bases removed from V and 1 base from J, the gap between germline ends came to 15 bases. The CDR3 sequence: CASGRGRSENTEAFF. Here the CDR3 DNA reads TGTGCTAGTGGCCGGGGGAGGTCTGAGAACACTGAAGCTTTCTTT.